The source of this T cell receptor beta chain is a study of T cells after yellow fever vaccination. As TCR cDNA was made by 5'RACE template switching, a universal primer site and UMIs were added. In TCRdb, the 5' RACE reads were re-called with MiXCR into one record per CDR3 protein. The sample holds hundreds of thousands of distinct CDR3 sequences, 15% to 20% seen once. Trimming cost V 10 bases and J 3 bases, with 7 bases left between them. CDR3 length equals 11 residues. Germline CDR1 and CDR2: MGHDK and SYGVNS. This clonotype was picked up a small number of times. Its antigen is not identified. Points from the study as a whole: It was the secondary response that reached its peak faster, day 5 versus 15, but it was weaker. Sorted repertoires could include abundant contaminating clonotypes from bulk cells.

The chain recombines TRBV25-1 with TRBJ2-1; D remains unclear. The sample in question was PBMCs, obtained 15 days after the yellow fever booster vaccination. This receptor was taken from a man aged 25 to 40 who received the YFV17D yellow fever vaccine. Here the CDR3 reads CATVFYNEQFF. The CDR3 DNA follows: TGTGCCACCGTCTTCTACAATGAGCAGTTCTTC. Based on the CDR3 plus reference TRBV25-1 and TRBJ2-1, the full variable domain is EADIYQTPRYLVIGTGKKITLECSQTMGHDKMYWYQQDPGMELHLIHYSYGVNSTEKGDLSSESTVSRIRTEHFPLTLESARPSHTSQYLCATVFYNEQFFGPGTRLTVL.